This TCR beta chain was recorded in a study of cytomegalovirus exposure and HLA in healthy donors. Findings and limits, study-wide: For most TCR beta V segments, an earlier analysis put the productive rate at about 87% or about 30% of the time. A missense variant in DCLRE1C was later tied to TCR beta V- and J-gene trimming. Several of the most significant clusters were apparently associated with common viral pathogens in a later analysis. Some segments of the V type, notably TRBV6-2 and TRBV6-3, were excluded as indistinguishable.

Regarding this clone: What it binds is not known.

It was with 60 Vbeta and 13 Jbeta primers that the PCR ran. Profiled with immunoSEQ multiplex PCR; TCRdb holds only in-frame clones, not every one. Counted here are roughly 200,000 clones, approximately 85% occurring once; the ten biggest clones make up over 2%. After removal of 5 bases from V and 2 bases from J, the junction contained 4 bases not matched to a gene. CDR3 size: 13 residues. The germline V gene has CDR1 SGHRS and CDR2 YFSETQ. The chain joins TRBV5-1 to TRBJ2-7; TRBD1 matches 7 bases. Sequencing used PBMCs. This clonotype was obtained from a woman in her forties or fifties in good health and CMV-seronegative. The CDR3 DNA sequence: TGCGCCAGCAGTAGGACAGGAGCCTACGAGCAGTACTTC. This sequence encodes CASSRTGAYEQYF.